These T cell receptor beta chains were read from a single sample in a study of radiation and T cells in renal cell carcinoma. The assay was immunoSEQ multiplex PCR, and TCRdb's table has in-frame clones only and misses some. The table lists about 140,000 clones, roughly 83% of them singletons. The sequences come from blood, collected from a patient whose treatment included radiotherapy and nephrectomy. The receptors originated from a woman between 50 and 59 years old with renal cell carcinoma. CDR3s include the opening cysteine and the closing phenylalanine or tryptophan. Each record gives: V gene, clone size, J gene, D gene, CDR3 DNA, CDR3 protein. The D gene is left open where the match is weak. The size of a clone is reported for some rows only, either as once, few or many, or as a class for expanded clones.

V: TRBV9; size: .; J: TRBJ2-1; D: .; DNA: TGTGCCAGCAGCGTAGTGGCTTTATACAATGAGCAGTTCTTC; CDR3: CASSVVALYNEQFF
V: TRBV7-8; size: .; J: TRBJ2-7; D: .; DNA: TGTGCCAGCAGCTTAGAGGGGGGGACCACCTACGAGCAGTACTTC; CDR3: CASSLEGGTTYEQYF
V: TRBV11-2; size: .; J: TRBJ2-7; D: TRBD1; DNA: TGTGCCAGCAGCTTAGGATTCGACAGGGGAACGGCTAGCGAGCAGTACTTC; CDR3: CASSLGFDRGTASEQYF
V: TRBV9; size: .; J: TRBJ1-1; D: .; DNA: TGTGCCAGCAGCGTAGGTGGAAGGACTGAAGCTTTCTTT; CDR3: CASSVGGRTEAFF
V: TRBV7-2; size: .; J: TRBJ2-3; D: .; DNA: TGTGCCAGCAGCACACCTTACACAGATACGCAGTATTTT; CDR3: CASSTPYTDTQYF
V: TRBV9; size: .; J: TRBJ2-7; D: .; DNA: TGTGCCAGCAGCATAGGGTGGACAGCGACCTACGAGCAGTACTTC; CDR3: CASSIGWTATYEQYF
V: TRBV28; size: .; J: TRBJ1-4; D: .; DNA: TGTGCCAGCAGTCCCCCACGAACACCACTGTTTTTT; CDR3: CASSPPRTPLFF
V: TRBV9; size: many; J: TRBJ2-3; D: TRBD1; DNA: TGTGCCAGCAGCGTAGGCATAACAGGGGCAGATACGCAGTATTTT; CDR3: CASSVGITGADTQYF
V: TRBV5-1; size: once; J: TRBJ2-5; D: TRBD1; DNA: TGCGCCAGCAGCTCGGGACAGGGACGGCAAGAGACCCAGTACTTC; CDR3: CASSSGQGRQETQYF
V: TRBV19; size: .; J: TRBJ2-7; D: .; DNA: TGTGCCAGTAGCCCCCAGCAGGCTACATCCTACGAGCAGTACTTC; CDR3: CASSPQQATSYEQYF
V: TRBV7-9; size: .; J: TRBJ1-4; D: .; DNA: TGTGCCCCTGAAAGGATTAATGAAAAACTGTTTTTT; CDR3: CAPERINEKLFF
V: TRBV6-5; size: .; J: TRBJ1-2; D: .; DNA: TGTGCCAGCAGTTACTCATACAGGGTGGACTATGGCTACACCTTC; CDR3: CASSYSYRVDYGYTF
V: TRBV29-1; size: few; J: TRBJ2-1; D: .; DNA: TGCAGCGTTGAAGCGCAGGATAGTGAGCAGTTCTTC; CDR3: CSVEAQDSEQFF
V: TRBV7-6; size: .; J: TRBJ2-5; D: TRBD2; DNA: TGTGCCAGCAGCTCCAGGACTAGCGGGAGTGAGACCCAGTACTTC; CDR3: CASSSRTSGSETQYF
V: TRBV6-6; size: .; J: TRBJ1-2; D: .; DNA: TGTGCCAGCAGTTCTCTACAACTAGTCTATGGCTACACCTTC; CDR3: CASSSLQLVYGYTF
V: TRBV5-1; size: .; J: TRBJ2-1; D: .; DNA: TGCGCCAGCAGCTCACGGGGAGCTACGGGCAATGAGCAGTTCTTC; CDR3: CASSSRGATGNEQFF
V: TRBV7-2; size: once; J: TRBJ1-1; D: .; DNA: TGTGCCAGCAGCTCCTCAGCGAACACTGAAGCTTTCTTT; CDR3: CASSSSANTEAFF
V: TRBV7-8; size: .; J: TRBJ1-1; D: TRBD1; DNA: TGTGCCAGCAGCTTAGCAGGGGACAGATGGAACACTGAAGCTTTCTTT; CDR3: CASSLAGDRWNTEAFF
V: TRBV5-1; size: .; J: TRBJ2-7; D: TRBD2; DNA: TGCGCCAGCAGCTTAGGAAGGACTAGCGGCCACGAGCAGTACTTC; CDR3: CASSLGRTSGHEQYF
V: TRBV30; size: .; J: TRBJ1-2; D: .; DNA: TGTGCCTGGAGTACGGACAGAGAGGATGGCTACACCTTC; CDR3: CAWSTDREDGYTF
V: TRBV5-1; size: .; J: TRBJ1-1; D: TRBD1; DNA: TGCGCCAGCAGCTCCACCGGGACAGGGCACACTGAAGCTTTCTTT; CDR3: CASSSTGTGHTEAFF
V: TRBV6-1; size: .; J: TRBJ2-5; D: TRBD2; DNA: TGTGCCAGCAGTGAAGCGGGGACTACCCAAGAGACCCAGTACTTC; CDR3: CASSEAGTTQETQYF